The 5 T cell receptor beta chains listed next were all sequenced from one sample in a study of STAT5B mutations in CD4+ large granular lymphocyte leukemia. Clones were read by immunoSEQ multiplex PCR, and TCRdb kept only the in-frame ones, dropping some. The sample has roughly 30,000 clones, roughly 91% seen once. Sequenced input: CD4+ T cells from blood buffy coats. These receptor sequences come from a human donor in good health.

This clone was observed a few times. The chain links TRBV29-1 to TRBJ2-7; D possibly corresponds to TRBD2 (5 bases). CDR3 size: 12 residues. Trimming removed 3 bases at V and 3 bases at J, with 9 bases between. The germline V gene encodes CDR1 SQVTM and CDR2 ANQGSEA. The CDR3 sequence: CSVELGSYEQYF. The DNA for the CDR3 is TGCAGCGTTGAGCTGGGGAGCTACGAGCAGTACTTC.

The CDR3 here is CASSYSQGAPNYGYTF. The CDR3 DNA is TGTGCCAGCAGTTACTCACAGGGGGCGCCTAACTATGGCTACACCTTC. The chain is built from TRBV6-5 and TRBJ1-2; the match to TRBD1 covers 9 bases. The length of the CDR3 is 16 residues. Germline V gives CDR1 MNHEY, CDR2 SVGAGI. With V trimmed by 0 bases and J by 0 bases, 2 bases remained unmatched.

The chain couples TRBV1 to TRBJ2-5; TRBD2 was called by the table and not checked on the DNA. TRBV1 corresponds to a pseudogene. The CDR3 consists of 21 residues. CDR3: CTSSHIFHGESGRAVIQTQYF. In DNA form, the CDR3 reads TGCACCAGCAGCCATATATTTCACGGTGAGAGCGGGAGGGCCGTTATCCAGACCCAGTACTTC.

The chain couples TRBV29-1 to TRBJ2-2, with 8 bases matching TRBD2. The trim removed 5 bases at V and 6 bases at J, leaving 5 bases unmatched. The CDR3 contains 13 residues. Germline CDR1 is SQVTM and CDR2 is ANQGSEA. CDR3 protein: CSVRQAGAGELFF. The CDR3, as DNA: TGCAGCGTTCGACAAGCGGGGGCCGGGGAGCTGTTTTTT.

The chain carries TRBV20-1 and TRBJ2-1, with D possibly TRBD1 on 6 matching bases. Germline assignment: CDR1 DFQATT and CDR2 SNEGSKA (reference sequence). V lost 5 bases, J lost 13 bases, and 12 bases lay in between. This CDR3 has 10 residues. CDR3 sequence: CSALDRLQFF. As DNA, the CDR3 is TGCAGTGCTTTAGACAGGCTCCAGTTCTTC.